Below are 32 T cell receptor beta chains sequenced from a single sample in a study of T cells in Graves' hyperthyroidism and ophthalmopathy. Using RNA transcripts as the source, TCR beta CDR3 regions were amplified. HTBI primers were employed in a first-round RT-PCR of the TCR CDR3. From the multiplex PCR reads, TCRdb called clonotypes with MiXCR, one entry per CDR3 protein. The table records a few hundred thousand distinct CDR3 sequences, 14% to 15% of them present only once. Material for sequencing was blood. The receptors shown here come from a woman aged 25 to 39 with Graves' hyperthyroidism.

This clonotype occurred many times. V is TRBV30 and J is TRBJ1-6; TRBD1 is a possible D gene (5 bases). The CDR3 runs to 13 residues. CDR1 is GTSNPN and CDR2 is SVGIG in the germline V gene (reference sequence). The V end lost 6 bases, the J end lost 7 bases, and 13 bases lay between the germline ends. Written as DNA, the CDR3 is TGTGCCTGCTCCGGGACCCGAAATTCACCCCTCCACTTT. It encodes CACSGTRNSPLHF.

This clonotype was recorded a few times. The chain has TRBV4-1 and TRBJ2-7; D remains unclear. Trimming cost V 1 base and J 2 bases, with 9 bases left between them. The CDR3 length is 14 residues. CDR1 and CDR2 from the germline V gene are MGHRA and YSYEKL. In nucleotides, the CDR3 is TGCGCCAGCAGCCAAGGGCCAGGAACCTACGAGCAGTACTTC. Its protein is CASSQGPGTYEQYF.

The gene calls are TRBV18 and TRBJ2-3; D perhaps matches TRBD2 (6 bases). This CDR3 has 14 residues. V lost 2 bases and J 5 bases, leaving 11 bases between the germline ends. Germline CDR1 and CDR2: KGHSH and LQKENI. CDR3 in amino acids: CASSPAGSGDTQYF. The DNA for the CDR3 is TGTGCCAGCTCACCAGCCGGGAGTGGAGATACGCAGTATTTT.

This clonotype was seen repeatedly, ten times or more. The CDR3 loop is CASSFRGQSSYEQYF. The CDR3 DNA sequence: TGTGCCAGCAGCTTCAGAGGACAGAGCTCCTACGAGCAGTACTTC. The chain carries TRBV7-9 and TRBJ2-7; weak D call: TRBD1 (6 bases). Germline CDR1 and CDR2: SEHNR and FQNEAQ (reference sequence). The CDR3 has 15 amino acids. Trimming shortened V by 3 bases and J by 0 bases, and 12 bases separated the two germline ends.

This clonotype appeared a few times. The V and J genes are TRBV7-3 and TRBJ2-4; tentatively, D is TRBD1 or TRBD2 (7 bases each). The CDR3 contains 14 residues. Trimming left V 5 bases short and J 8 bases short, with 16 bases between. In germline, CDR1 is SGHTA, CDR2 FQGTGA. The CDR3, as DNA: TGTGCCAGCAGCACCCAGGGGGGGTTACACATTCAGTACTTC. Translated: CASSTQGGLHIQYF.

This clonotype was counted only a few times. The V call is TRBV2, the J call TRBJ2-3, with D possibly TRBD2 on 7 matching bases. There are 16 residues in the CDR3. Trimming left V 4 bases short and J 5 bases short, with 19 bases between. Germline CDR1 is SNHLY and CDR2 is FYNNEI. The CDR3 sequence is CASSVIRGASVDTQYF. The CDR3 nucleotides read TGTGCCAGCAGTGTAATACGGGGGGCCTCTGTAGATACGCAGTATTTT.

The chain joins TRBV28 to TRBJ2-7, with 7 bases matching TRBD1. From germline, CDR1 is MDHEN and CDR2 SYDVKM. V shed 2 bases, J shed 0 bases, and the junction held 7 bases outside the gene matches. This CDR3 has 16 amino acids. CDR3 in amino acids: CASSLIGTVFSYEQYF. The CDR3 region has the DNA TGTGCCAGCAGTTTAATCGGGACAGTTTTCTCCTACGAGCAGTACTTC.

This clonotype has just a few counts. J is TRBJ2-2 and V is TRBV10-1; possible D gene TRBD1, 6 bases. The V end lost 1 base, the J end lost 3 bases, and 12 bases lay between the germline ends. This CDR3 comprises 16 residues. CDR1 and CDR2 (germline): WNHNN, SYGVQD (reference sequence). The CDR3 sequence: CASSELTGKDTGELFF. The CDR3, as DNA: TGCGCCAGCAGTGAGTTAACAGGGAAGGACACCGGGGAGCTGTTTTTT.

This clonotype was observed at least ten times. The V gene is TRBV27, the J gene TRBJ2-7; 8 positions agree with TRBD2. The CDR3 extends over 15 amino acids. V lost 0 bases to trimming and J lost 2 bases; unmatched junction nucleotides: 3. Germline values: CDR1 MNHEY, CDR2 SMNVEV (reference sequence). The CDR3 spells CASSLSPGGPYEQYF. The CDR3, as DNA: TGTGCCAGCAGTTTATCGCCGGGGGGGCCCTACGAGCAGTACTTC.

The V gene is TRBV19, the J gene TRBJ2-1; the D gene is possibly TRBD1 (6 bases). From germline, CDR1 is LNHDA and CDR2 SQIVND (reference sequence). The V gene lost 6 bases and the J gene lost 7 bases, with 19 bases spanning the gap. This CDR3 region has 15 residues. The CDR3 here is CASSTSQGFGNEQFF. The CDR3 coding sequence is TGTGCCAGTAGCACGTCACAGGGTTTTGGTAATGAGCAGTTCTTC.

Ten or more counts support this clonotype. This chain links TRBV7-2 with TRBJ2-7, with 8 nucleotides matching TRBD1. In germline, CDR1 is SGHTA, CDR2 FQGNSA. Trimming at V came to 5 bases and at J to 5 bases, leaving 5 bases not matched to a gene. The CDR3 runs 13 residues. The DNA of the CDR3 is TGTGCCAGCAGCCCCGACAGGGGCCACGAGCAGTACTTC. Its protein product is CASSPDRGHEQYF.

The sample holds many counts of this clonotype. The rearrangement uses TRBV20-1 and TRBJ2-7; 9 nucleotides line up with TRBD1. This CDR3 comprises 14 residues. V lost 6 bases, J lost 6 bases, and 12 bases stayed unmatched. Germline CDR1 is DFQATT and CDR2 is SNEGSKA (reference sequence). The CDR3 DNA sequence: TGCAGTGCAGGGGCCGGGACAGGGTACGGCGAGCAGTACTTC. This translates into CSAGAGTGYGEQYF.

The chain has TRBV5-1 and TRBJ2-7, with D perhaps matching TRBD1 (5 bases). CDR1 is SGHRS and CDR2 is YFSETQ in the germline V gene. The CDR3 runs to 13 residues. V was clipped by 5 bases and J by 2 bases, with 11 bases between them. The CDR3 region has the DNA TGCGCCAGCAGACAGGCCCTCACCTACGAGCAGTACTTC. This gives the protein CASRQALTYEQYF.

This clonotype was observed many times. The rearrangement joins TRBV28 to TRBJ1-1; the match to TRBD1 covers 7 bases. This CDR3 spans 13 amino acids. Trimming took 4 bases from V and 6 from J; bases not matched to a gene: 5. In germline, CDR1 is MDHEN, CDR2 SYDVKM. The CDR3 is CASSSTGRSEAFF. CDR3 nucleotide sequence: TGTGCCAGCAGTTCGACAGGGAGGTCTGAAGCTTTCTTT.

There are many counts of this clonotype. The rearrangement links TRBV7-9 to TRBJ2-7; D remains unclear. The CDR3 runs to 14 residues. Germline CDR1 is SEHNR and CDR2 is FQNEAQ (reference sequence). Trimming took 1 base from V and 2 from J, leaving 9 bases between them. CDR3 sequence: CASSLGGSTYEQYF. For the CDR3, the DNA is TGTGCCAGCAGCTTAGGCGGATCTACCTACGAGCAGTACTTC.

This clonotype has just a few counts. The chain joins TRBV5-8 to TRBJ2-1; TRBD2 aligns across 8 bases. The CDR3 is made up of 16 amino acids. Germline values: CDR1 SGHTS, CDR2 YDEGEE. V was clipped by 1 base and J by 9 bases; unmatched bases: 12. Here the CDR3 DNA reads TGTGCCAGCAGCTTGCCTTTATCAGCGGGAGTACTTGAGCAGTTCTTC. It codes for CASSLPLSAGVLEQFF.

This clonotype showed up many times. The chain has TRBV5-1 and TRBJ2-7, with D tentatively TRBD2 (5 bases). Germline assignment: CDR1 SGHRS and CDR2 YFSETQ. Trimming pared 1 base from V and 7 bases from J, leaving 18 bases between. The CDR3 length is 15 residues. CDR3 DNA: TGCGCCAGCAGCTTGAAAGGGCCGACCTGGGAGGAGCAGTACTTC. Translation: CASSLKGPTWEEQYF. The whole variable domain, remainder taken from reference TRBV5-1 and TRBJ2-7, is KAGVTQTPRYLIKTRGQQVTLSCSPISGHRSVSWYQQTPGQGLQFLFEYFSETQRNKGNFPGRFSGRQFSNSRSEMNVSTLELGDSALYLCASSLKGPTWEEQYFGPGTRLTVT.

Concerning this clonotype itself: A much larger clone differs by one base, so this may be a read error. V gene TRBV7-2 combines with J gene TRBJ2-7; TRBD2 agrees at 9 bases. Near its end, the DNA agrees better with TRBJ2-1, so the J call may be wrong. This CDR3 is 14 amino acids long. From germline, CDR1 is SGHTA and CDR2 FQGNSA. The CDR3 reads CASSPTSGTYEQFF. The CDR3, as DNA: TGTGCCAGCAGCCCGACTAGCGGTACCTACGAGCAGTTCTTC.

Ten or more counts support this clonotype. The chain's CDR3 is CASSLAGGSWDTQYF. CDR3 bases: TGTGCCAGCAGCTTAGCTGGCGGGAGCTGGGATACGCAGTATTTT. The J gene is TRBJ2-3, the V gene TRBV11-2; 7 positions agree with TRBD2. Germline CDR1 is SGHAT and CDR2 is FQNNGV. The J segment lost 6 bases and the V segment lost 1 base, leaving 7 bases of the junction unmatched. The CDR3 runs 15 residues.

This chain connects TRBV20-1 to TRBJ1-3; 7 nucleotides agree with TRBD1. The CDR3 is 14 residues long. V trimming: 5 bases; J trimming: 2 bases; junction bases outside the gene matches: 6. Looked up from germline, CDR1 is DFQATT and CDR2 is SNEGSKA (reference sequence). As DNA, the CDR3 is TGCAGTGCTCCCCAGGGGGTTACTGGAAACACCATATATTTT. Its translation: CSAPQGVTGNTIYF.

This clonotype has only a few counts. CDR3 in DNA: TGTGCCAGCAGTGACGGATGGGGGGCCTACGAGCAGTACTTC. Amino acids: CASSDGWGAYEQYF. This rearrangement joins TRBV25-1 to TRBJ2-7, with D maybe TRBD2 (6 bases). This CDR3 comprises 14 residues. Germline-derived CDR1 and CDR2 are MGHDK and SYGVNS. Trimming shortened V by 3 bases and J by 2 bases, and 11 bases separated the two germline ends.

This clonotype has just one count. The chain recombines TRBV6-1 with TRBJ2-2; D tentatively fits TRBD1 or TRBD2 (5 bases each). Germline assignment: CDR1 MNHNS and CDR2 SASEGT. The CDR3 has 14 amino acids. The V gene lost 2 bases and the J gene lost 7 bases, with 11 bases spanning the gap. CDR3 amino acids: CASSEMAGSGELFF. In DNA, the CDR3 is TGTGCCAGCAGTGAAATGGCAGGGAGCGGGGAGCTGTTTTTT.

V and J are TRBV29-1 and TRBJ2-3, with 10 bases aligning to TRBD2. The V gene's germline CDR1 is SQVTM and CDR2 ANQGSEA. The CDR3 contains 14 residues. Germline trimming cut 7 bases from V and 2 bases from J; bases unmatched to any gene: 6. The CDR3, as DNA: TGCAGCGCCTTAGCGGGAGGCCCCACAGATACGCAGTATTTT. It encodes CSALAGGPTDTQYF.

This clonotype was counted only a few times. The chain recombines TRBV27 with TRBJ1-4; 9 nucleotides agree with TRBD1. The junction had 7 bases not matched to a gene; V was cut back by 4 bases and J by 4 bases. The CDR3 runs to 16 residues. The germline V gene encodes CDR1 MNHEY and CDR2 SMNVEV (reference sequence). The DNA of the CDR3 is TGTGCCAGCAGTTGGGTTACAGGGGGCGTTAATGAAAAACTGTTTTTT. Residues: CASSWVTGGVNEKLFF.

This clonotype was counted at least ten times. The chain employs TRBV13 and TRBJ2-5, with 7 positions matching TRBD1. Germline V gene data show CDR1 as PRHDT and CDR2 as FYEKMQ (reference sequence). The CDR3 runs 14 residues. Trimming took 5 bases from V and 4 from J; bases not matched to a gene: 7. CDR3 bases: TGTGCCAGCAGCGCCACAGGGGCGGGAGAGACCCAGTACTTC. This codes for CASSATGAGETQYF.

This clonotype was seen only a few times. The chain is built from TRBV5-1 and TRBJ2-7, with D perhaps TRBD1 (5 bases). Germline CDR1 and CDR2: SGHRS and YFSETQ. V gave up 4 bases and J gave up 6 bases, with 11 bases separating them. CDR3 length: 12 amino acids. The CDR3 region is CASSAQGVEQYF. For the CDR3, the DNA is TGCGCCAGCAGCGCTCAAGGGGTCGAGCAGTACTTC.

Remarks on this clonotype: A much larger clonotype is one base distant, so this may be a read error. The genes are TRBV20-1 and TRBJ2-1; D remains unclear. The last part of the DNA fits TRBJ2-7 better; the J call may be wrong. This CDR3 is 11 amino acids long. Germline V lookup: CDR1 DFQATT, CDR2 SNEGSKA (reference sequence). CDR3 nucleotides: TGCAGTGCTACGGAACTAAATGAGCAGTACTTC. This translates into CSATELNEQYF.

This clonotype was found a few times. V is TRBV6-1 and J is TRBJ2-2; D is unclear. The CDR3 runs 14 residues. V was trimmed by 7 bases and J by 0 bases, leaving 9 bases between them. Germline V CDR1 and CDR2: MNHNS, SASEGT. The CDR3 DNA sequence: TGTGCCAGCAACCAGCAGACGAACACCGGGGAGCTGTTTTTT. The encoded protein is CASNQQTNTGELFF.

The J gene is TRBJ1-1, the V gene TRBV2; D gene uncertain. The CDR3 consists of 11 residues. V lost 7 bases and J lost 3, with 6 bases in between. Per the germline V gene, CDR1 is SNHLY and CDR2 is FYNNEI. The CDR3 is CASTVYTEAFF. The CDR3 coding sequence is TGTGCCAGCACAGTTTACACTGAAGCTTTCTTT.

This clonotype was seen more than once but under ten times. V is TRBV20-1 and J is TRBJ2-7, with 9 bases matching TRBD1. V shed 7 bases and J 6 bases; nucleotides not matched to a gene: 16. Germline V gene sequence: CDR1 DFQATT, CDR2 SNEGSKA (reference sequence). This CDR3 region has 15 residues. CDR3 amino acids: CSGGPRDRVNPEQYF. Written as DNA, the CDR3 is TGCAGTGGGGGGCCCCGGGACAGGGTAAATCCCGAGCAGTACTTC.

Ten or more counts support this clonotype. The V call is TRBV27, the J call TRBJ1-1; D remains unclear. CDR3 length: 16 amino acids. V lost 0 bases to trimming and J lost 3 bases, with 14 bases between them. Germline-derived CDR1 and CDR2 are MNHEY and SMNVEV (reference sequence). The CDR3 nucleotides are TGTGCCAGCAGTTTATCGCTCCCCGGGGAGGACACTGAAGCTTTCTTT. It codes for CASSLSLPGEDTEAFF.

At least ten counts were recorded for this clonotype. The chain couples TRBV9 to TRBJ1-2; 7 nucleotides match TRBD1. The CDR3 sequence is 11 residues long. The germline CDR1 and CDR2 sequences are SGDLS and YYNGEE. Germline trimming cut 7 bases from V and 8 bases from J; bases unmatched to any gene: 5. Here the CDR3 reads CASRGQYGYTF. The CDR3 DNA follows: TGTGCCAGCCGGGGACAGTACGGCTACACCTTC.